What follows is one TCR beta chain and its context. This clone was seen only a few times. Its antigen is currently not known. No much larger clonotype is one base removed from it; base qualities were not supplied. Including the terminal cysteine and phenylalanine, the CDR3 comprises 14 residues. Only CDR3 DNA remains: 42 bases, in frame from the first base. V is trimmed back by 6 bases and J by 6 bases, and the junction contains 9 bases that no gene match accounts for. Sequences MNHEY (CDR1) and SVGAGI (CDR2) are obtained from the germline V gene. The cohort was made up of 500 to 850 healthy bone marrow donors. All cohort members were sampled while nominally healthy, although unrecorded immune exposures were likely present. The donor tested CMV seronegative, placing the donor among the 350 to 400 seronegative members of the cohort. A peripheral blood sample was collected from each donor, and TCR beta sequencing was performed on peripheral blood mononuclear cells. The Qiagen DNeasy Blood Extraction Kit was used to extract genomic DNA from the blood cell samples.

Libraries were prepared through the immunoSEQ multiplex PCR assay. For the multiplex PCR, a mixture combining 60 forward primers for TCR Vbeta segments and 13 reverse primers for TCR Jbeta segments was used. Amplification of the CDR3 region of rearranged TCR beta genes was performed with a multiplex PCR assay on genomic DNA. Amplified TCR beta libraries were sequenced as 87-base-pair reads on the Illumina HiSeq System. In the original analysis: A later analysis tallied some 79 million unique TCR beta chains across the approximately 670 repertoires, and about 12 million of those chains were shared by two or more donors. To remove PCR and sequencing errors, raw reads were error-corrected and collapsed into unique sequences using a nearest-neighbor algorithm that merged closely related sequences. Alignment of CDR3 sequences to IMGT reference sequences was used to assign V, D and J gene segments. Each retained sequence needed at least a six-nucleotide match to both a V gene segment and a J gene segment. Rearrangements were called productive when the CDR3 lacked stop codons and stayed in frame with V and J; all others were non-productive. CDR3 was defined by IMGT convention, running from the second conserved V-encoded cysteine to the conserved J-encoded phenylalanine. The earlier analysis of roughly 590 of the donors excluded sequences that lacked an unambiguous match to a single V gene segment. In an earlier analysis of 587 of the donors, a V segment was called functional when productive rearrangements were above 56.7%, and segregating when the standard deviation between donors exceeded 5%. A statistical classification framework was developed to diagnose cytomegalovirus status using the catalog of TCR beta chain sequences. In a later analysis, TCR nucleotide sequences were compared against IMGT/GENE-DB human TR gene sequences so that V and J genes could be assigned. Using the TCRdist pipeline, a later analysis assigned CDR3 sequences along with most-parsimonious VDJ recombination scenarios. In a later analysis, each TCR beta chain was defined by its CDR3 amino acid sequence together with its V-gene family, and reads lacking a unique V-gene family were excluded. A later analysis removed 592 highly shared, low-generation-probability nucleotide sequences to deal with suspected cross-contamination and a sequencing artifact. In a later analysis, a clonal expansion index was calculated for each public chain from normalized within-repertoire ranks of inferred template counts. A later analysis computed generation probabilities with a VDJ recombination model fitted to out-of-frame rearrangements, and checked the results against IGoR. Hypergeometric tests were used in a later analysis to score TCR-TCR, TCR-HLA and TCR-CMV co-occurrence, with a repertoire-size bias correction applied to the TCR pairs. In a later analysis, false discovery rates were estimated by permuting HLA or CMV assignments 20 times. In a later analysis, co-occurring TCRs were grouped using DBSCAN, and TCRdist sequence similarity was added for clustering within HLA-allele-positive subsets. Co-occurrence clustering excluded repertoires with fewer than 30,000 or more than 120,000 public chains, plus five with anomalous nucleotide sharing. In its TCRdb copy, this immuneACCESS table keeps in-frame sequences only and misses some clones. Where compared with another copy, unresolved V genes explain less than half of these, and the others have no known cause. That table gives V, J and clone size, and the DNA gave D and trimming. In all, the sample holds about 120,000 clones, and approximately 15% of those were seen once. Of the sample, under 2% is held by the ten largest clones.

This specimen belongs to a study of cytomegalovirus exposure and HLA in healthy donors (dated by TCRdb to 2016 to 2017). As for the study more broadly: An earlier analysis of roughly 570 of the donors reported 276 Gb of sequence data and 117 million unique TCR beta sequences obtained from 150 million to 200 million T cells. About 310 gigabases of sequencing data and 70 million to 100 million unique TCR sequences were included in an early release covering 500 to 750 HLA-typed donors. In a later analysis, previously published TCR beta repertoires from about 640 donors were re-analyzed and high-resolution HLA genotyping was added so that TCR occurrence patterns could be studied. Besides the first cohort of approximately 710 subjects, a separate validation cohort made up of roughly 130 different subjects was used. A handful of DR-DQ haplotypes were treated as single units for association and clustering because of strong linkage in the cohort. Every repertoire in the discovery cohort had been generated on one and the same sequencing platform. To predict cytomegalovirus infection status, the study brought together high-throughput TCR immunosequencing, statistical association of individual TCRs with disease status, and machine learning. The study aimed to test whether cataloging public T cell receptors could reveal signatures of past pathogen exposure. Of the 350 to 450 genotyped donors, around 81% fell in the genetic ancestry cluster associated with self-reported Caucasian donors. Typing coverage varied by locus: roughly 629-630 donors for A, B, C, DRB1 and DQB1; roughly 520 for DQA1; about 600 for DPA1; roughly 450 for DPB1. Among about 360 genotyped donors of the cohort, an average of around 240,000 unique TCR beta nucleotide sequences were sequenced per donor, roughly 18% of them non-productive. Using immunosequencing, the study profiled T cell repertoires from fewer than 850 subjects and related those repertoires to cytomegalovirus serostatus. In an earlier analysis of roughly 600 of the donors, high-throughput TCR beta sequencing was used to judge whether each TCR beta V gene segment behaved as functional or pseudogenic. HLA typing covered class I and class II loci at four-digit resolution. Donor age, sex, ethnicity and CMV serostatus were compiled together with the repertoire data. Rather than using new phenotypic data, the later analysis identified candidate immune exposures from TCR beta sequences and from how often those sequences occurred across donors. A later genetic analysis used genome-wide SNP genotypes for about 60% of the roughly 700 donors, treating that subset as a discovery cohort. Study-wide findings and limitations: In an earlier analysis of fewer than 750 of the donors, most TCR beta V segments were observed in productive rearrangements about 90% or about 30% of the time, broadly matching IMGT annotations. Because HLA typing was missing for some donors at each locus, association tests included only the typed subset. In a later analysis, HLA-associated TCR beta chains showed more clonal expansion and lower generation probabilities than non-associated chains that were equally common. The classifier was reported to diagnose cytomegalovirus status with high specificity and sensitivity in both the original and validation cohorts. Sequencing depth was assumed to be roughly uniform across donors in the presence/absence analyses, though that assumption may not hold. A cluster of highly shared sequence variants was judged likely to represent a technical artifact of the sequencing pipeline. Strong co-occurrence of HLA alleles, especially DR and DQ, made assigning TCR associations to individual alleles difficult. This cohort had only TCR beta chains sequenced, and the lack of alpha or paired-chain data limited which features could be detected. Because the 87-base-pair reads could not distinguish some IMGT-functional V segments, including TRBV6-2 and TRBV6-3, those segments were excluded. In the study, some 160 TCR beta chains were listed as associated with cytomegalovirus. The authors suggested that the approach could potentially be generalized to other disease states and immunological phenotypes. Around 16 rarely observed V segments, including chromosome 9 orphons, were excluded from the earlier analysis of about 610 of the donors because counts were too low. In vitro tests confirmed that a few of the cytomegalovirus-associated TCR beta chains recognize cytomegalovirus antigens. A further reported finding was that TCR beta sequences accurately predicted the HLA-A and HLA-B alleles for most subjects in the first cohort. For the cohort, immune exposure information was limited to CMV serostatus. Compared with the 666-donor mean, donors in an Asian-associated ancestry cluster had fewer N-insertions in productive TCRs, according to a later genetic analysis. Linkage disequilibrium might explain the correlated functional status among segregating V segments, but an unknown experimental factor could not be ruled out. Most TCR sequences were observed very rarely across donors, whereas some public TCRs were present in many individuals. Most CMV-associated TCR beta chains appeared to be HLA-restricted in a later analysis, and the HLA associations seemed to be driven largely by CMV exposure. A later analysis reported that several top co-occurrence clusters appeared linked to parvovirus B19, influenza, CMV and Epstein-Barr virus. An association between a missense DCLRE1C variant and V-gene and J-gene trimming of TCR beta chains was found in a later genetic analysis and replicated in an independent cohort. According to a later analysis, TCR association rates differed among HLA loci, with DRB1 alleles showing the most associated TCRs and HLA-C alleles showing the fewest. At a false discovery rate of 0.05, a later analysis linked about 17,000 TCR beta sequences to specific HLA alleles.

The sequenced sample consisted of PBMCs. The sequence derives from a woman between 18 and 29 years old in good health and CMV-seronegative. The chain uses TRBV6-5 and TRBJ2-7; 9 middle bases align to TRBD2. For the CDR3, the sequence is CASRPPGLAGEQYF. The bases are TGTGCCAGCAGACCACCGGGACTAGCAGGCGAGCAGTACTTC.